One T cell receptor beta chain is described in this entry. This sample stems from a study of blood T cell repertoires in COVID-19. At the level of the study: The samples span acute and convalescent COVID-19 from the United States, Italy and Spain.

CDR3 size: 14 residues. V gave up 0 bases and J gave up 5 bases, with 10 bases separating them. CDR1 is MNHEY, CDR2 SVGAGI, per germline. Authors' processing steps: Counts of nucleated cells, estimated from reference gene primer amplification, were obtained. The method was immunoSEQ multiplex PCR; TCRdb's version includes in-frame clones alone and lacks a portion of them. V, J and clone size derive from that table, while D and trimming were established from the DNA sequence. There are 85,000 to 100,000 clones in the sample; roughly 87% occur only once, and 3.8% lies in the top ten. The TCR comes from a man aged 55 to 70 with acute or convalescent COVID-19. Sequencing used peripheral blood. The chain combines TRBV6-5 with TRBJ1-2; D might be TRBD1 (6 bases). For the CDR3, the DNA is TGTGCCAGCAGTTACTCGATAGGGGGTTATGGCTACACCTTC. Protein sequence: CASSYSIGGYGYTF.